This T cell receptor beta chain came from a study of cytomegalovirus exposure and HLA in healthy donors (dated by TCRdb to the late 2010s). Turning to the overall study: According to an earlier analysis of several hundred of the donors, about 179 million T cells yielded some 110 million unique TCR beta sequences and about 300 Gb of sequence data. Rather than using new phenotypic data, the later analysis identified candidate immune exposures from TCR beta sequences and from how often those sequences occurred across donors. Several DR-DQ haplotypes were treated as single units for association and clustering because of strong linkage in the cohort. Across 398 genotyped donors of the cohort, an average of roughly 250,000 unique TCR beta nucleotide sequences per donor were sequenced, and 15% to 20% of those sequences were non-productive. The genetic ancestry cluster associated with self-reported Caucasian donors included around 76% of the roughly 390 genotyped donors. Along with the approximately 700-subject first cohort, a separate validation cohort of over a hundred different subjects was used. To decide whether each TCR beta V gene segment behaved as functional or pseudogenic, an earlier analysis of some 570 of the donors relied on high-throughput TCR beta sequencing. An early release that covered about 600 HLA-typed donors contained around 330 gigabases of sequencing data and about 93 million unique TCR sequences. Alongside the repertoire data, information on donor age, sex, ethnicity and CMV serostatus was compiled. The aim of the study was to test whether cataloging public T cell receptors could identify signatures of past pathogen exposure. All discovery cohort repertoires had been generated using a single sequencing platform. A later genetic analysis used genome-wide SNP genotypes for about 65% of the roughly 670 donors, treating that subset as a discovery cohort. The study profiled the T cell repertoires of hundreds of subjects by immunosequencing and related them to cytomegalovirus serostatus. To predict cytomegalovirus infection status, the study combined high-throughput TCR immunosequencing, statistical association of individual TCRs with disease status, and machine learning. HLA typing included class I and class II loci at four-digit resolution. In a later analysis, previously published TCR beta repertoires from 666 donors were re-analyzed and high-resolution HLA genotyping was added so that TCR occurrence patterns could be studied. Typing coverage varied by locus: 629-630 donors for A, B, C, DRB1 and DQB1; approximately 500 for DQA1; about 570 for DPA1; around 450 for DPB1. The paper as a whole reports these results and caveats: According to a later analysis, parvovirus B19, influenza, CMV and Epstein-Barr virus appeared linked to several top co-occurrence clusters. According to the authors, the approach could potentially be generalized to other disease states and immunological phenotypes. In a later analysis, HLA-associated TCR beta chains were found to be more clonally expanded and to have lower generation probabilities than equally common non-associated chains. Three of the identified cytomegalovirus-associated TCR beta chains were confirmed in vitro to be specific for cytomegalovirus antigens. Compared with the roughly 700-donor mean, donors in an Asian-associated ancestry cluster had fewer N-insertions in productive TCRs, according to a later genetic analysis. According to a later analysis, TCR association rates differed among HLA loci, with DRB1 alleles showing the most associated TCRs and HLA-C alleles showing the fewest. HLA typing was unavailable for some donors at each locus, so association tests used only the typed subset. Cytomegalovirus status was reported to be diagnosed by the classifier with high specificity and sensitivity in both the original and validation cohorts. An earlier analysis of some 590 of the donors showed that most TCR beta V segments appeared in productive rearrangements either about 87% or about 30% of the time, which broadly matched IMGT annotations. In a later analysis, most CMV-associated TCR beta chains were found to appear HLA-restricted, with HLA associations seemingly driven largely by CMV exposure. A later analysis associated 16,951 TCR beta sequences with specific HLA alleles at a false discovery rate of 0.05. A further reported finding was that TCR beta sequences accurately predicted the HLA-A and HLA-B alleles for most subjects in the first cohort. Some IMGT-functional V segments, including TRBV6-2 and TRBV6-3, could not be told apart with the 87-base-pair reads, so those segments were excluded. The study gave a list of under 200 TCR beta chains associated with cytomegalovirus. When HLA alleles, especially DR and DQ, strongly co-occurred, TCR associations were difficult to assign to individual alleles. A later genetic analysis associated a missense DCLRE1C variant with V-gene and J-gene trimming of TCR beta chains, and an independent cohort replicated the association. A cluster of highly shared sequence variants was judged likely to represent a technical artifact of the sequencing pipeline. Only TCR beta chains were sequenced in this cohort, and the absence of alpha or paired-chain data limited detectable features. Most TCR sequences were seen in very few donors, while some public TCRs were found in many individuals. Sequencing depth was assumed to be roughly uniform across donors in the presence/absence analyses, though that assumption may not hold. Roughly 15 rarely observed V segments, including chromosome 9 orphons, were excluded from the earlier analysis of several hundred of the donors because counts were too low. CMV serostatus was the only immune exposure information available for the cohort. Correlated functional status among segregating V segments might reflect linkage disequilibrium, but an unknown experimental factor could not be ruled out.

The receptor library was made with the immunoSEQ multiplex PCR assay. A mixture of 60 forward primers for TCR Vbeta segments and 13 reverse primers for TCR Jbeta segments was used in the multiplex PCR. The CDR3 region of rearranged TCR beta genes was amplified from genomic DNA with a multiplex PCR assay. The Illumina HiSeq System was used to sequence the amplified TCR beta libraries as 87-base-pair reads. As for the original processing: A later analysis counted about 80 million unique TCR beta chains across the 666 repertoires, and roughly 11 million of these chains were shared by at least two donors. A nearest-neighbor algorithm error-corrected the raw reads and collapsed the reads into unique sequences, merging closely related sequences to remove PCR and sequencing errors. CDR3 sequences were aligned to IMGT reference sequences to assign V, D and J gene segments. Each retained sequence needed at least a six-nucleotide match to both a V gene segment and a J gene segment. A rearrangement was called productive if the CDR3 had no stop codons and remained in frame with V and J, and every other rearrangement was called non-productive. CDR3 was defined according to IMGT convention as the region running from the second conserved V-encoded cysteine to the conserved J-encoded phenylalanine. In an earlier analysis of 587 of the donors, sequences lacking an unambiguous match to a single V gene segment were excluded. An earlier analysis of almost 600 of the donors classified V segments as functional when productive rearrangements were above 56.7% and as segregating when the standard deviation between donors was above 5%. A statistical classification framework was built for diagnosing cytomegalovirus status from the catalog of TCR beta chain sequences. In a later analysis, TCR nucleotide sequences were compared against IMGT/GENE-DB human TR gene sequences so that V and J genes could be assigned. A later analysis assigned CDR3 sequences and most-parsimonious VDJ recombination scenarios with the TCRdist pipeline. In a later analysis, every TCR beta chain was defined by the combination of its CDR3 amino acid sequence and its V-gene family, and reads without a unique V-gene family were dropped. A later analysis removed 592 highly shared, low-generation-probability nucleotide sequences to deal with suspected cross-contamination and a sequencing artifact. A later analysis calculated a clonal expansion index for each public chain from normalized within-repertoire ranks of inferred template counts. In a later analysis, generation probabilities were computed using a VDJ recombination model fitted to out-of-frame rearrangements, and the results were checked against IGoR. In a later analysis, TCR-TCR, TCR-HLA and TCR-CMV co-occurrence was scored with hypergeometric tests, and a repertoire-size bias correction was applied to TCR pairs. A later analysis estimated false discovery rates by permuting HLA or CMV assignments 20 times. In a later analysis, co-occurring TCRs were grouped using DBSCAN, and TCRdist sequence similarity was added for clustering within HLA-allele-positive subsets. Co-occurrence clustering excluded repertoires with fewer than 30,000 or more than 120,000 public chains, plus five with anomalous nucleotide sharing. What TCRdb holds here is the immuneACCESS table cut down to in-frame rearrangements. Part of the clones is not present; checked against another copy, under half of the missing clones reflect an unresolved V gene, and the others are unexplained. That table is the source of V, J and clone size, and D and trimming were worked out from the DNA. For this sample the table gives around 180,000 clones, of which about four fifths were detected only once. Of the sample, less than 6% is held by the ten largest clones.

Via the germline V gene, CDR1 is SQVTM and CDR2 ANQGSEA. The CDR3 has 16 amino acids, counting the end cysteine and phenylalanine. Only the CDR3 portion is preserved as DNA: 48 bases, with reading frame beginning at the first base. V ends up 4 bases short and J 0 bases short, with an unmatched junction base count of 7. On this clone: Which antigen it targets is not known. Per-nucleotide qualities are absent, and no much larger clonotype sits a single base away.

The cohort comprised around 700 healthy bone marrow donors. At the time of sampling, all cohort members were nominally healthy, though unrecorded immune exposures were likely present. The donor was CMV seropositive and belonged to the group of over 250 seropositive cohort members. A peripheral blood sample was provided by each donor, and peripheral blood mononuclear cells were used for TCR beta sequencing. The Qiagen DNeasy Blood Extraction Kit was used to extract genomic DNA from the blood cell samples. The specimen sequenced was PBMCs. The chain is encoded by TRBV29-1 joined to TRBJ2-2; 8 nucleotides in the junction match TRBD2. This TCR derives from a woman in her twenties or thirties in good health and CMV-seropositive. In nucleotide form, the sequence is TGCAGCGTTGTCCCTTCAGCGGGGGCGAACACCGGGGAGCTGTTTTTT. Its protein is CSVVPSAGANTGELFF.